The present T cell receptor (beta chain) was sequenced within a study of T cell changes during pregnancy in multiple sclerosis. The ends lost 5 bases at V and 5 bases at J; junction bases unmatched: 3. This CDR3 has 15 residues. Germline CDR1 and CDR2: SEHNR and FQNEAQ (reference sequence). The assay was immunoSEQ multiplex PCR, and TCRdb's table has in-frame clones only and misses some. The sample holds tens of thousands of clones, 93% seen once. This TCR was sampled from a female donor with multiple sclerosis, enrolled in a pregnancy study. The material sequenced was CD8+ T cells from peripheral blood mononuclear cells, taken in the second trimester of pregnancy. The J gene is TRBJ2-3, the V gene TRBV7-9; 14 nucleotides match TRBD2. CDR3 residues: CASSGLAGGVDTQYF. Here the CDR3 DNA reads TGTGCCAGCAGCGGACTAGCGGGGGGCGTAGATACGCAGTATTTT.